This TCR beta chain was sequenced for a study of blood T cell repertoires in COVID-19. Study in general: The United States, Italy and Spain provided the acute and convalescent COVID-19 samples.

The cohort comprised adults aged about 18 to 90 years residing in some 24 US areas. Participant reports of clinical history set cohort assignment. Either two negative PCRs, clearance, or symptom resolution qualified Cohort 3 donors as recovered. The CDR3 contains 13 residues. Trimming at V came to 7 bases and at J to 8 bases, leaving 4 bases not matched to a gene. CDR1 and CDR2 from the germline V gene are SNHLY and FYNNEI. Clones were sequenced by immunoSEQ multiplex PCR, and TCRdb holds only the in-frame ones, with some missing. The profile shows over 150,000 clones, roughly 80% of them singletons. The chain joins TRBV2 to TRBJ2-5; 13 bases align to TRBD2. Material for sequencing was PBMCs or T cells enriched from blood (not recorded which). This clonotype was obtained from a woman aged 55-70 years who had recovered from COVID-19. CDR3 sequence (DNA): TGTGCCAGCACCGGGACTAGCGGGGTCACCCAGTACTTC. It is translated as CASTGTSGVTQYF.